The sequence of this T cell receptor beta chain was determined in a study of Ad26.COV2.S vaccination and SARS-CoV-2 variants. Repertoires were generated with immunoSEQ multiplex PCR, while TCRdb's copy carries only in-frame clones and drops some. The data hold roughly 100,000 clones, with about 78% observed a single time. Specimen: peripheral blood, collected after recovery from COVID-19. This receptor was identified in a human donor who had recovered from COVID-19.

CDR3 amino acids: CASSLEFIDTQYF. The CDR3 coding sequence is TGCGCCAGCAGCTTGGAATTCATAGATACGCAGTATTTT. This chain uses TRBV5-1 with TRBJ2-3; D is uncertain. The CDR3 sequence is 13 residues long. The germline gives CDR1 SGHRS, CDR2 YFSETQ. Trimming left V 0 bases short and J 5 bases short, with 7 bases between.